This T cell receptor (beta chain) is from a study of cytotoxic CD8 clonotypes in ibrutinib-treated CLL. Overall study context: Response was recorded as partial in 24 patients and complete in 2; at median approximately six years, around 15 remained remitted and some 12 had progressed. After a median around 12 months on treatment (6 to 36), response samples were drawn.

TCRdb's copy holds only in-frame clones and misses some; the assay was immunoSEQ multiplex PCR. The sample lists around 300,000 clones, approximately 80% seen once, with under 8.5% in the top ten. This CDR3 has 13 amino acids. V was clipped by 4 bases and J by 5 bases, with 13 bases between them. Germline V CDR1 and CDR2: SGDLS, YYNGEE. This rearrangement joins TRBV9 to TRBJ2-7; D gene uncertain. The TCR was taken from a human donor with chronic lymphocytic leukemia. Sequencing used PBMCs, obtained before ibrutinib treatment. The CDR3 region has the DNA TGTGCCAGCAGCTGGGATGACCATGACGAGCAGTACTTC. It encodes CASSWDDHDEQYF.